Listed below are T cell receptor beta chains from one sample, sequenced in a study of read filtering for tumor transcriptome and immune sequencing. One entry per CDR3 protein results from TCRdb running MiXCR on the reads. The sample records about 46,000 distinct CDR3 sequences, around 21% being singletons. Source material: a population of CD138-negative cells sorted from bone marrow. Source of these receptors: a donor older than 35 with multiple myeloma. Both conserved end residues are part of each CDR3. D genes are given only for firm matches. Some rows mark clone size as missing; the rest say once, few, many or name a class of expanded clone.

DNA: TGCAGCGTCCAACAGGTGAATGAGCAGTTCTTC
CDR3: CSVQQVNEQFF
size: NA
V: TRBV29-1
J: TRBJ2-1
D: NA

DNA: TGTGCCAGCAGCCAAGATGGTACAGGGAGGATGATGGCTTTCTTT
CDR3: CASSQDGTGRMMAFF
size: few
V: TRBV14
J: TRBJ1-1
D: NA

DNA: TGCGCCAGCAGTCCAAGATTAGTGAGGGGAGCAGTGGATACGCAGTATTTT
CDR3: CASSPRLVRGAVDTQYF
size: NA
V: TRBV23-1
J: TRBJ2-3
D: NA

DNA: TGCGCCAGCAGCCTCCGTTGGGGGACGAACACCGGGGAGCTGTTTTTT
CDR3: CASSLRWGTNTGELFF
size: many
V: TRBV4-1
J: TRBJ2-2
D: NA

DNA: TGCAGTGCTCCCGACCCACAGAGCTTATATGGCTACTCCTTC
CDR3: CSAPDPQSLYGYSF
size: NA
V: TRBV20-1
J: TRBJ1-2
D: NA

DNA: TGTGCCAGCGGGTCCGGGGCAACTAATGAAAAACTGTTTTTT
CDR3: CASGSGATNEKLFF
size: many
V: TRBV2
J: TRBJ1-4
D: NA

DNA: TGTGCCAGTAGCACAGAATCGTGGCAATCCACCACGGGCAATCAGCCCCAGCATTTT
CDR3: CASSTESWQSTTGNQPQHF
size: many
V: TRBV19
J: TRBJ1-5
D: NA

DNA: TGCAGTGCTAGAGATAGGACTAGAGAGACCCAGTACTTC
CDR3: CSARDRTRETQYF
size: few
V: TRBV20-1
J: TRBJ2-5
D: TRBD2

DNA: TGCGCCAGCAGGACTTCAGAGAGTTTCCAAGAGACCCAGTACTTC
CDR3: CASRTSESFQETQYF
size: many
V: TRBV5-1
J: TRBJ2-5
D: NA

DNA: TGCAGTGCTAGGCGGACTAGCGGGATGTACGAGCAGTACTTC
CDR3: CSARRTSGMYEQYF
size: many
V: TRBV20-1
J: TRBJ2-7
D: TRBD2

DNA: TGCGCCAGCAGCTTGGATGGCCTGAACACTGAAGCTTTCTTT
CDR3: CASSLDGLNTEAFF
size: few
V: TRBV5-1
J: TRBJ1-1
D: NA

DNA: TGTGCCAGCAGCCTGGGACAGGGTGCTGGCTACACCTTC
CDR3: CASSLGQGAGYTF
size: many
V: TRBV7-2
J: TRBJ1-2
D: TRBD1

DNA: TGCAGTGCTAGAGATTATCTGGGACTAGCGGACAATGAGCAGTTCTTC
CDR3: CSARDYLGLADNEQFF
size: many
V: TRBV20-1
J: TRBJ2-1
D: TRBD2

DNA: TGCGCCAGCGGGAGCTCCTCAGATACGCAGTATTTT
CDR3: CASGSSSDTQYF
size: NA
V: TRBV4-3
J: TRBJ2-3
D: NA

DNA: TGCGCCAGCAGTTTGGGGCCGGCGGTTAATGAAAAACTGTTTTTT
CDR3: CASSLGPAVNEKLFF
size: NA
V: TRBV5-1
J: TRBJ1-4
D: NA

DNA: TGTGCCAGCAGTGAAGTCAGGGGTGAAAAACTGTTTTTT
CDR3: CASSEVRGEKLFF
size: NA
V: TRBV6-1
J: TRBJ1-4
D: NA

DNA: TGCAGTGCTTCTAGCACAGATACGCAGTATTTT
CDR3: CSASSTDTQYF
size: many
V: TRBV20-1
J: TRBJ2-3
D: NA

DNA: TGCGCCAGCAGCTCCCAACCCGCACGGGACAGGGTCCCCGGGGAGCTGTTCTTT
CDR3: CASSSQPARDRVPGELFF
size: NA
V: TRBV5-1
J: TRBJ2-2
D: TRBD1

DNA: TGTGCCAGCAGCCCACAAGAGGTTACCTACGAGCAGTACTTC
CDR3: CASSPQEVTYEQYF
size: many
V: TRBV11-1
J: TRBJ2-7
D: NA

DNA: TGTGCCAGCAGTTTAGTCCAGGCTAGCGGGAGCTACGAGCAGTACTTC
CDR3: CASSLVQASGSYEQYF
size: NA
V: TRBV12-3/TRBV12-4
J: TRBJ2-7
D: TRBD2

DNA: TGTGCCAGTACCCGAGGTGGGGTCGGTAACTATGGCTACACCTTC
CDR3: CASTRGGVGNYGYTF
size: NA
V: TRBV19
J: TRBJ1-2
D: NA

DNA: TGCAGTGCTCCTCCTGTCCTGCCCCTCTCATACAATGAGCAGTTCTTC
CDR3: CSAPPVLPLSYNEQFF
size: many
V: TRBV20-1
J: TRBJ2-1
D: NA

DNA: TGCGCCAGCAGCCAACAGACTAGCGGCTACGAGCAGTACTTC
CDR3: CASSQQTSGYEQYF
size: NA
V: TRBV4-3
J: TRBJ2-7
D: TRBD2

DNA: TGTGCCAGCAGCCAAGTCGGGTTTGGAAATTCACCCCTCCACTTT
CDR3: CASSQVGFGNSPLHF
size: many
V: TRBV14
J: TRBJ1-6
D: NA

DNA: TGTGCCAGTACACCGGTGGACACAGCCAAAAACATTCAGTACTTC
CDR3: CASTPVDTAKNIQYF
size: NA
V: TRBV28
J: TRBJ2-4
D: NA

DNA: TGTGCCAGCAGCCAAGGAGCGGGAGGGCCCCAAGAGACCCAGTACTTC
CDR3: CASSQGAGGPQETQYF
size: many
V: TRBV4-2
J: TRBJ2-5
D: TRBD2

DNA: TGCAGCGTCTGGGAGGTCGGGCCAGGGGGCTCCTACGAGCAGTACTTC
CDR3: CSVWEVGPGGSYEQYF
size: NA
V: TRBV29-1
J: TRBJ2-7
D: NA

DNA: TGTGCCACGCTATCGGGACAGGGCCTTCTTAATGAAAAACTGTTTTTT
CDR3: CATLSGQGLLNEKLFF
size: few
V: TRBV10-3
J: TRBJ1-4
D: TRBD1

DNA: TGCAGCGTTGAAGGGCAGGGGACCTACAATGAGCAGTTCTTC
CDR3: CSVEGQGTYNEQFF
size: many
V: TRBV29-1
J: TRBJ2-1
D: NA

DNA: TGTGCCAGTAGTCCCTCAGGACAAGGTGAAAAACTGTTTTTT
CDR3: CASSPSGQGEKLFF
size: NA
V: TRBV19
J: TRBJ1-4
D: NA

DNA: TGTGCCAGCAGCCAATCGATTTCGGACACACAGCCCCAGCATTTT
CDR3: CASSQSISDTQPQHF
size: few
V: TRBV3-1
J: TRBJ1-5
D: NA

DNA: TGTGCCAGCTCACCACAGAATGAGCAGTTCTTC
CDR3: CASSPQNEQFF
size: many
V: TRBV18
J: TRBJ2-1
D: NA

DNA: TGTGCCAGCACCCCGGGCCTCACTTATAGCAATCAGCCCCAGCATTTT
CDR3: CASTPGLTYSNQPQHF
size: few
V: TRBV28
J: TRBJ1-5
D: NA

DNA: TGTGCCAGCAGTGGACAGTCTGGGGCCAACGTCCTGACTTTC
CDR3: CASSGQSGANVLTF
size: few
V: TRBV6-1
J: TRBJ2-6
D: NA

DNA: TGTGCCAGCAGCGTCTCTAGGTCACAAGAGACCCAGTACTTC
CDR3: CASSVSRSQETQYF
size: NA
V: TRBV5-6
J: TRBJ2-5
D: NA

DNA: TGCGCCAGCAGCCAAGTTACAGGGTCAGATTCACTCCTCCACTTT
CDR3: CASSQVTGSDSLLHF
size: NA
V: TRBV4-1
J: TRBJ1-6
D: NA

DNA: TGTGCCACCAGTGTGAGGGGGCGCGAGAACACCGGGGAGCTGTTTTTT
CDR3: CATSVRGRENTGELFF
size: few
V: TRBV24-1
J: TRBJ2-2
D: TRBD1

DNA: TGTGCCAGCAGCTACAGGAGGAGCTCCTACAATGAGCAGTTCTTC
CDR3: CASSYRRSSYNEQFF
size: many
V: TRBV5-4
J: TRBJ2-1
D: NA

DNA: TGTGCCAGCAGCCTATCCCTCCCCGGGACAGCTTTCTTCTACGAGCAGTACTTC
CDR3: CASSLSLPGTAFFYEQYF
size: many
V: TRBV3-1
J: TRBJ2-7
D: TRBD1

DNA: TGTGCCAGCAGTTGGGACAGACCTAATCAGCCCCAGCATTTT
CDR3: CASSWDRPNQPQHF
size: NA
V: TRBV6-2/TRBV6-3
J: TRBJ1-5
D: TRBD1

DNA: TGTGGCAGCAGCCCCGAAGGGGGCGAAGACAATGAGCAGTTCTTC
CDR3: CGSSPEGGEDNEQFF
size: NA
V: TRBV11-2
J: TRBJ2-1
D: TRBD1

DNA: TGTGCCAGCTACCCGCCCCGACAGAGGGATCACAATGAGCAGTTCTTC
CDR3: CASYPPRQRDHNEQFF
size: NA
V: TRBV28
J: TRBJ2-1
D: NA

DNA: TGCAGTGCTAGGAAAGGTGGCAATCAGCCCCAGCATTTT
CDR3: CSARKGGNQPQHF
size: many
V: TRBV20-1
J: TRBJ1-5
D: NA

DNA: TGTGCCAGCAGCCAGCAGGGGGGTCGAGAGACCCAGTACTTC
CDR3: CASSQQGGRETQYF
size: few
V: TRBV7-2
J: TRBJ2-5
D: NA

DNA: TGTGCCAGCAGCGTAGGGGCGACTAGGAGCTCCTACAATGAGCAGTTCTTC
CDR3: CASSVGATRSSYNEQFF
size: many
V: TRBV9
J: TRBJ2-1
D: NA

DNA: TGTGCCAGCTCACCCCCGTACGGGGGCCGGAGTGAAGCTTTCTTT
CDR3: CASSPPYGGRSEAFF
size: many
V: TRBV18
J: TRBJ1-1
D: NA

DNA: TGTGCCAGTAAAGGACATTGGGGGACAGATACGCAGTATTTT
CDR3: CASKGHWGTDTQYF
size: few
V: TRBV19
J: TRBJ2-3
D: NA

DNA: TGCAGTGCCAGCCGGGGGTCCGGGGAGCTGTTTTTT
CDR3: CSASRGSGELFF
size: many
V: TRBV20-1
J: TRBJ2-2
D: NA

DNA: TGTGCCAGCAGCCCGCGACTAGCGGGAGAGACCCAGTACTTC
CDR3: CASSPRLAGETQYF
size: many
V: TRBV3-1
J: TRBJ2-5
D: TRBD2

DNA: TGTGCCAGCAGCAGGGGGTACCAAGAGACCCAGTACTTC
CDR3: CASSRGYQETQYF
size: many
V: TRBV18
J: TRBJ2-5
D: TRBD1

DNA: TGTGCCACTGCATCCATCGGGTACGAGCAGTACTTC
CDR3: CATASIGYEQYF
size: many
V: TRBV25-1
J: TRBJ2-7
D: NA

DNA: TGCGCCAGCAGCCAAGGGGCCGGGAGCCAAGAGACCCAGTACTTC
CDR3: CASSQGAGSQETQYF
size: many
V: TRBV4-3
J: TRBJ2-5
D: NA

DNA: TGTGCCAGCAGCCAGGAACAGGGCGGGGGGTGGAATGAGCAGTTCTTC
CDR3: CASSQEQGGGWNEQFF
size: many
V: TRBV11-2
J: TRBJ2-1
D: TRBD2

DNA: TGTGCCAGCAGCCAAGACGGGACAGGGTATGGCTACACCTTC
CDR3: CASSQDGTGYGYTF
size: NA
V: TRBV14
J: TRBJ1-2
D: TRBD1

DNA: TGCGCCAGCAGCCAAGAGTTTGCCGGGAGCTCCTACAATGAGCAGTTCTTC
CDR3: CASSQEFAGSSYNEQFF
size: few
V: TRBV4-1
J: TRBJ2-1
D: NA

DNA: TGTGCCAGCAGTGATGGCAGGGGAGGCAGTAAGCAGTTCTTC
CDR3: CASSDGRGGSKQFF
size: NA
V: TRBV6-4
J: TRBJ2-1
D: NA

DNA: TGCGCCAGCAGTGAGTCCGGGACAGGTCTATCCTACAATGAGCAGTTCTTC
CDR3: CASSESGTGLSYNEQFF
size: many
V: TRBV10-1
J: TRBJ2-1
D: TRBD1

DNA: TGTGCCAGCAGTTTTCAAGGGACAGATGCTAACTATGGCTACACCTTC
CDR3: CASSFQGTDANYGYTF
size: NA
V: TRBV27
J: TRBJ1-2
D: TRBD1

DNA: TGTGCCAGCAGCCAAGACAGGGGCCAAGAGACCCAGTACTTC
CDR3: CASSQDRGQETQYF
size: many
V: TRBV4-2
J: TRBJ2-5
D: NA